This T cell receptor beta chain was sequenced during a study of T cells in Graves' hyperthyroidism and ophthalmopathy. Patients were excluded because of uncontrolled infection, other autoimmune disease, pregnancy or lactation. This clonotype was counted at least ten times. The antigen is not known. Researchers took RNA transcripts and amplified the TCR beta CDR3 regions from them. The HTBI primer set was used in a first-round RT-PCR of the TCR CDR3. Using its own MiXCR run on the multiplex PCR reads, TCRdb lists one record per CDR3 protein. The sample lists a few hundred thousand distinct CDR3 sequences; approximately 44% were seen once. Study results and limitations: Ophthalmopathy and stable hyperthyroidism were separated by a 13 V-J model.

From germline, CDR1 is SGHTA and CDR2 FQGNSA. Trimming took off 5 bases at V and 0 bases at J, with 8 bases between the two ends. The CDR3 runs to 15 residues. The sample comprised peripheral blood or thyroid tissue (not recorded which). The chain has TRBV7-2 and TRBJ1-6; no firm D call. This receptor was obtained from a young woman with Graves' hyperthyroidism. CDR3 DNA: TGTGCCAGCAGCGCAGTGAGCTCCTATAATTCACCCCTCCACTTT. Its translation is CASSAVSSYNSPLHF. Full variable domain (rest looked up from reference TRBV7-2 and TRBJ1-6): GAGVSQSPSNKVTEKGKDVELRCDPISGHTALYWYRQSLGQGLEFLIYFQGNSAPDKSGLPSDRFSAERTGGSVSTLTIQRTQQEDSAVYLCASSAVSSYNSPLHFGNGTRLTVT.